This T cell receptor beta chain was found in a study of cytomegalovirus exposure and HLA in healthy donors. Study overall: Falling in the Caucasian-associated ancestry cluster were 81% of approximately 410 genotyped donors. The study's findings and limits: A later analysis showed TCR association rates differing by HLA locus, peaking at DRB1 and lowest at HLA-C. When a later analysis compared HLA-associated TCR beta chains with equally common others, the HLA-associated chains turned out to be more clonally expanded and to have lower generation probabilities. Reportedly, fewer N-insertions than the roughly 700-donor mean appeared in an Asian-associated ancestry cluster in a later analysis.

The PCR employed 60 Vbeta primers together with 13 Jbeta primers. Profiling relied on immunoSEQ multiplex PCR, and the TCRdb table lists in-frame clones only, not all of them. This sample has hundreds of thousands of clones, with approximately 84% found just once. This CDR3 is built from 15 residues. Germline CDR1 MNHNY, CDR2 SVGAGI (reference sequence). Trimming cost V 2 bases and J 6 bases, with 14 bases left between them. Points on this clone: Its specificity is unknown.

The chain has TRBV6-6 and TRBJ1-5; TRBD1 might be the D (6 bases). The receptor's source is a woman between 35 and 50 years old in good health and CMV-seronegative. The sample comprised PBMCs. CDR3 coding DNA: TGTGCCAGCAGTTACGGCGCAGGGGCGGCTCAGCCCCAGCATTTT. Protein sequence: CASSYGAGAAQPQHF.